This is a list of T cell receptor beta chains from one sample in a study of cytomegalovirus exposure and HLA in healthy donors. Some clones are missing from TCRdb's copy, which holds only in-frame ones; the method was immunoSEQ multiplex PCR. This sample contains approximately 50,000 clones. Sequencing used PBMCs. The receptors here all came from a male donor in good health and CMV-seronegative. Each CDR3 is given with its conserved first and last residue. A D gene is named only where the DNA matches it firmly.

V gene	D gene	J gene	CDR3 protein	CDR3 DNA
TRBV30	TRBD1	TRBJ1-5	CALGQANQPQHF	TGTGCCTTGGGACAGGCTAATCAGCCCCAGCATTTT
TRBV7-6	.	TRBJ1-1	CASSKTVNTEAFF	TGTGCCAGCAGCAAGACAGTGAACACTGAAGCTTTCTTT
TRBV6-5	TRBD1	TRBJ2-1	CASSYRGQGGNEQFF	TGTGCCAGCAGTTACCGTGGACAGGGGGGGAATGAGCAGTTCTTC
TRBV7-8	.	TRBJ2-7	CASSPLTAPSYEQYF	TGTGCCAGCAGCCCGCTGACAGCTCCCTCCTACGAGCAGTACTTC
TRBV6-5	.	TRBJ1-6	CASSPPQGLNSPLHF	TGTGCCAGCAGCCCCCCCCAGGGGCTTAATTCACCCCTCCACTTT
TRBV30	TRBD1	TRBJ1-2	CAWSAGGTGGSYGYTF	TGTGCCTGGAGTGCGGGCGGGACAGGCGGCAGCTATGGCTACACCTTC
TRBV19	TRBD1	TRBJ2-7	CASSSNRGSSYEQYF	TGTGCCAGTAGCTCGAACAGGGGGAGCTCCTACGAGCAGTACTTC
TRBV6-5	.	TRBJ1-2	CASSYSTNSRQYGYTF	TGTGCCAGCAGTTACTCGACGAACTCTAGACAGTATGGCTACACCTTC
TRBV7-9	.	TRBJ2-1	CASSLGTPRYNEQFF	TGTGCCAGCAGCTTAGGGACTCCCCGATACAATGAGCAGTTCTTC
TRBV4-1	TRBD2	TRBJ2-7	CASSQGTSGAYEQYF	TGCGCCAGCAGCCAAGGGACTAGCGGAGCCTACGAGCAGTACTTC
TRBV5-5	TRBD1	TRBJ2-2	CASSFRQGGAGELFF	TGTGCCAGCAGCTTTCGACAGGGGGGGGCCGGGGAGCTGTTTTTT
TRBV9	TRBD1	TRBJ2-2	CASRGQLNTGELFF	TGTGCCAGCAGGGGACAGCTGAACACCGGGGAGCTGTTTTTT
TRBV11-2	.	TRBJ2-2	CASSPARQSYTGELFF	TGTGCCAGCAGCCCTGCGCGACAGTCATACACCGGGGAGCTGTTTTTT
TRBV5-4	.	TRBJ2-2	CASSLGGAGTGELFF	TGTGCCAGCAGCTTAGGTGGGGCAGGCACCGGGGAGCTGTTTTTT
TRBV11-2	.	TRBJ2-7	CASSLTRAYEQYF	TGTGCCAGCAGCCTGACCAGGGCCTACGAGCAGTACTTC
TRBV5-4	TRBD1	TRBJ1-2	CASSGTDYGYTF	TGTGCCAGCAGTGGGACAGACTATGGCTACACCTTC